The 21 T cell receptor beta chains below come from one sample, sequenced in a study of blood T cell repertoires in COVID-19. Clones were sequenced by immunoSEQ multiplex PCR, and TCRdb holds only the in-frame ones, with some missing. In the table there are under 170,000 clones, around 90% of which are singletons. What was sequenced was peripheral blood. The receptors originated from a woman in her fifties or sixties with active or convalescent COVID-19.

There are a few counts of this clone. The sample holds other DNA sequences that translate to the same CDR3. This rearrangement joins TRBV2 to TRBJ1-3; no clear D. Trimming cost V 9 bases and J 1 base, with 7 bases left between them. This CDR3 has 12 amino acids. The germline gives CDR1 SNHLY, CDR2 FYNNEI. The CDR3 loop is CASGLSGNTIYF. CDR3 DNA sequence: TGTGCCAGTGGACTTTCTGGAAACACCATATATTTT.

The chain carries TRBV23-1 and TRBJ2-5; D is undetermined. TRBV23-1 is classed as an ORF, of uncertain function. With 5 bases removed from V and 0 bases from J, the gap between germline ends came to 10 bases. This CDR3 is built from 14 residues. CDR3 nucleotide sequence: TGCGCCAGCAGTTTGAGGTCGTACCAAGAGACCCAGTACTTC. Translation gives CASSLRSYQETQYF.

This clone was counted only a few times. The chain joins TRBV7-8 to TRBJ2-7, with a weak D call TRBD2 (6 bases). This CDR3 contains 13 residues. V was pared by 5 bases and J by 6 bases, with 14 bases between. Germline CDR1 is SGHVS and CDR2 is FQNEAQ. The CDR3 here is CASSAGPGSEQYF. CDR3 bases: TGTGCCAGCAGCGCGGGACCTGGATCCGAGCAGTACTTC.

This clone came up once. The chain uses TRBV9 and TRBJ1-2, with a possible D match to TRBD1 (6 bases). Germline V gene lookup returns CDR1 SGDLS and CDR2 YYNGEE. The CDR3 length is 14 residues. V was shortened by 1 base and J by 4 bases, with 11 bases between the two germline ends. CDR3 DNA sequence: TGTGCCAGCAGCGTACAGGGGTTGGGCTATGGCTACACCTTC. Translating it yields CASSVQGLGYGYTF.

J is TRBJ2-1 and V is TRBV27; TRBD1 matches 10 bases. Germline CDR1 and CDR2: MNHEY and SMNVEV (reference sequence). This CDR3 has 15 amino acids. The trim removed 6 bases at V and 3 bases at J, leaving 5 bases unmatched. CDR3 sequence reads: CASSPDRGFYNEQFF. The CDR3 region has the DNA TGTGCCAGCAGCCCGGACAGGGGGTTCTACAATGAGCAGTTCTTC.

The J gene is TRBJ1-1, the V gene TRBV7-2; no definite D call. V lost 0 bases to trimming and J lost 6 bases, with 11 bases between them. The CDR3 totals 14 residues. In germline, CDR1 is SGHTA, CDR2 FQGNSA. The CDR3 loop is CASSLASVRAEAFF. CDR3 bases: TGTGCCAGCAGCTTAGCGTCTGTGCGGGCTGAAGCTTTCTTT.

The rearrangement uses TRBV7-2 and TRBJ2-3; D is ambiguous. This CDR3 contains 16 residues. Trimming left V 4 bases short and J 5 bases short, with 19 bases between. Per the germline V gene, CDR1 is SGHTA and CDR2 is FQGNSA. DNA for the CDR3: TGTGCCAGCAGCTCCCGCAGAGGTGTGGTTGAAGATACGCAGTATTTT. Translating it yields CASSSRRGVVEDTQYF.

This CDR3 is CASSLMDLARVQFF. As DNA, the CDR3 is TGTGCCAGCAGCTTAATGGACTTAGCTAGAGTGCAGTTCTTC. The chain links TRBV7-2 to TRBJ2-1, with a possible D match to TRBD2 (5 bases). The V gene lost 2 bases and the J gene lost 12 bases, with 17 bases spanning the gap. The CDR3 covers 14 residues. Germline values: CDR1 SGHTA, CDR2 FQGNSA.

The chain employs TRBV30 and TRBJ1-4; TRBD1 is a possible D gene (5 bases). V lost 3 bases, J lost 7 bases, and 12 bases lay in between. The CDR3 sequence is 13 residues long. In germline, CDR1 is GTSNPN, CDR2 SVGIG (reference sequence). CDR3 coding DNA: TGTGCCTGGAGGGGGGGGTTGGGTGAAAAACTGTTTTTT. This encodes CAWRGGLGEKLFF.

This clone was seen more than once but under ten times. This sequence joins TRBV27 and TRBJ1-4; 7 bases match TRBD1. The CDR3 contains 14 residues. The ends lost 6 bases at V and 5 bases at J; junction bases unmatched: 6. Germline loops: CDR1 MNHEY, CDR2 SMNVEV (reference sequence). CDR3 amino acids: CASRDRDGNEKLFF. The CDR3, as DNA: TGTGCCAGCAGAGACAGGGATGGGAATGAAAAACTGTTTTTT.

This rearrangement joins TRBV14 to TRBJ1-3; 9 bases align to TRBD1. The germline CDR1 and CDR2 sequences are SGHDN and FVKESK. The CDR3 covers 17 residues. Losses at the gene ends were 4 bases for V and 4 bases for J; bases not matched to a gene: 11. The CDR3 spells CASSRSGTGTSGNTIYF. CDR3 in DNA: TGTGCCAGCAGCCGATCCGGGACAGGGACGTCCGGAAACACCATATATTTT.

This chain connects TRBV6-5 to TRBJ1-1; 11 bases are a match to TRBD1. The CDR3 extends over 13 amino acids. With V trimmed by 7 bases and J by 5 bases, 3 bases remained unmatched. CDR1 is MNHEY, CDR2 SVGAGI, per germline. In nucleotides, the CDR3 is TGTGCCAGCACGGGACAGGGGGGTACTGAAGCTTTCTTT. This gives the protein CASTGQGGTEAFF.

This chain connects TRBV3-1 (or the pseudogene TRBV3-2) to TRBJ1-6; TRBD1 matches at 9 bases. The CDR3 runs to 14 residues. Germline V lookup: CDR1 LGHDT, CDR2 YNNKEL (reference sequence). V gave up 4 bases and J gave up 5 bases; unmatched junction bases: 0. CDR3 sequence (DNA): TGTGCCAGCAGCCGGACAGGGGATAATTCACCCCTCCACTTT. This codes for CASSRTGDNSPLHF.

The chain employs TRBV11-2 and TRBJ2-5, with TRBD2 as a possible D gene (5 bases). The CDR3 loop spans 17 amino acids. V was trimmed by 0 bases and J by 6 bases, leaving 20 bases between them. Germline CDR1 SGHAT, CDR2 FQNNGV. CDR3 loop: CASSLDRDFGGLKTQYF. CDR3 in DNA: TGTGCCAGCAGCTTAGATCGGGATTTCGGCGGGCTGAAGACCCAGTACTTC.

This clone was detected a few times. CDR3 sequence (DNA): TGCGCCAGCAGCCTGAGAGTACAGGGTTCCGGGGAGCTGTTTTTT. It codes for CASSLRVQGSGELFF. The chain has TRBV4-3 and TRBJ2-2, with D possibly matching TRBD1 (6 bases). Germline assignment: CDR1 LGHNA and CDR2 YSLEER. The length of the CDR3 is 15 residues. Trimming left V 4 bases short and J 6 bases short, with 15 bases between.

CDR3 sequence (DNA): TGTGCCAGCAAGGAGTCTGGGGCCAACGTCCTGACTTTC. As protein: CASKESGANVLTF. V and J are TRBV11-3 and TRBJ2-6; D remains ambiguous. The ends were cut back, 7 bases at V and 1 base at J, with 5 bases in the middle. This CDR3 is built from 13 residues. CDR1 is SGHNT and CDR2 is YENEEA in the germline V gene.

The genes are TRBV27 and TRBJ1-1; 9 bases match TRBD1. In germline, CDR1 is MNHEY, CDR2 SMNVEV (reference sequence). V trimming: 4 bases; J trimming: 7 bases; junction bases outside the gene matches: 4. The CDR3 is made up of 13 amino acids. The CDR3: CASSWGQGDEAFF. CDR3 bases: TGTGCCAGCAGTTGGGGACAGGGCGATGAAGCTTTCTTT.

The chain's CDR3 is CASICPFQGRTNEKLFF. For the CDR3, the DNA is TGTGCCAGCATCTGCCCATTCCAGGGGCGGACTAATGAAAAACTGTTTTTT. The chain links TRBV5-4 to TRBJ1-4; possible D gene TRBD1, 6 bases. Trimming took off 6 bases at V and 2 bases at J, with 20 bases between the two ends. This CDR3 contains 17 residues. In germline, CDR1 is SGHNT, CDR2 YYREEE (reference sequence).

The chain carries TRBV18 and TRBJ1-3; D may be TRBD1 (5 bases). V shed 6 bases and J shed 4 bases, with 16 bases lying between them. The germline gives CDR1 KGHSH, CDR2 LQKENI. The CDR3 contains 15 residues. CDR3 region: CASSPREGAGNTIYF. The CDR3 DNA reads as TGTGCCAGCTCGCCGCGTGAAGGGGCAGGAAACACCATATATTTT.

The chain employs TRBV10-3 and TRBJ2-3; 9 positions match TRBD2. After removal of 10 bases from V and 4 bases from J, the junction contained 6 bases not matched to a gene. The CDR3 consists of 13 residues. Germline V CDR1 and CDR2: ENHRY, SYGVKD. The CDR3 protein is CATSGGTADTQYF. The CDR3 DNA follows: TGTGCCACGAGCGGGGGGACGGCAGATACGCAGTATTTT.

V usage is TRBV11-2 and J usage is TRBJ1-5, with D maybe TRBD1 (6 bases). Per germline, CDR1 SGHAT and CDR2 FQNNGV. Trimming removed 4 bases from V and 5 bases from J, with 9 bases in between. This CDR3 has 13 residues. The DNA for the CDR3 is TGTGCCAGCAGCTGGACAGAGGATCAGCCCCAGCATTTT. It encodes CASSWTEDQPQHF.